This TCR beta chain comes out of a study of cytomegalovirus exposure and HLA in healthy donors. It was with 60 Vbeta and 13 Jbeta primers that the PCR ran. Data came from immunoSEQ multiplex PCR; TCRdb stores just in-frame clones and leaves some out. The sample has about 150,000 clones; more than 80% are singletons. CDR3 size: 12 residues. J gave up 4 bases and V 9 bases, and 2 bases lay outside the gene matches. Germline CDR1 reads LNHDA; CDR2 reads SQIVND (reference sequence). Overall study results and limits: Among the most significant clusters, several appeared linked to common viral pathogens in a later analysis.

Comments on this clone: Its specificity is unknown.

The sequenced material came from PBMCs. The sequence was obtained from a man aged 18 to 29 in good health and CMV-seronegative. This chain links TRBV19 with TRBJ2-2; 7 positions match TRBD2. CDR3 amino acids: CASSSGTGELFF. CDR3 DNA: TGTGCCAGCTCTAGCGGCACCGGGGAGCTGTTTTTT.